This T cell receptor (beta chain) was recovered during a study of T-cell reconstitution after alpha-beta-depleted transplantation in children. Unique molecular identifiers were used in preparing the TCRbeta library. TCRdb re-called the PCR reads with MiXCR, one entry per CDR3 protein. The sample has fewer than 350,000 distinct CDR3 sequences; around 10% are singletons. This CDR3 region has 15 residues. Germline V CDR1 and CDR2: SGHDT, YYEEEE. V lost 3 bases, J lost 4 bases, and 11 bases lay in between. This clonotype originated in a male patient aged 2-9 years who had a stem cell transplant for chronic granulomatous disease, so the T cells may come from the graft donor. The chain links TRBV5-6 to TRBJ2-6; no clear D. The sequenced sample was peripheral blood, obtained 180 days after TCRalphabeta/CD19-depleted stem cell transplant. The CDR3 spells CASSSSLAGANVLTF. As DNA, the CDR3 is TGTGCCAGCAGCTCGTCACTGGCCGGGGCCAACGTCCTGACTTTC.